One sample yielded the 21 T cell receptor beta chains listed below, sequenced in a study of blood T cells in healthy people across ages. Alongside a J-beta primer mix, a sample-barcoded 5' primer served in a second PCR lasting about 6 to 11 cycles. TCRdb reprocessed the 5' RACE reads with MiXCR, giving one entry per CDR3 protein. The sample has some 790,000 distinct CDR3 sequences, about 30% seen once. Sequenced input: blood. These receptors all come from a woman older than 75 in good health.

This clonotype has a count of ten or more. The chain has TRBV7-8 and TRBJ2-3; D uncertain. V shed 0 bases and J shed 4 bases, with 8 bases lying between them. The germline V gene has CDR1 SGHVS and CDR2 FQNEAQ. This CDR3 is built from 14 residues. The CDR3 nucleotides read TGTGCCAGCAGCTTAGCCACGGGTTCAGATACGCAGTATTTT. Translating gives CASSLATGSDTQYF.

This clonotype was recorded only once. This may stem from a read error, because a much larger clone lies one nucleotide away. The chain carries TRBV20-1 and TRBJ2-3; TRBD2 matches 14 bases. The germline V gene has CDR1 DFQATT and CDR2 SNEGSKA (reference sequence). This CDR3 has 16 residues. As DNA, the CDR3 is TGCAGTGCTACCCCGACTAGCGGGGGGGACACAGATGCGCAGTATTTT. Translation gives CSATPTSGGDTDAQYF.

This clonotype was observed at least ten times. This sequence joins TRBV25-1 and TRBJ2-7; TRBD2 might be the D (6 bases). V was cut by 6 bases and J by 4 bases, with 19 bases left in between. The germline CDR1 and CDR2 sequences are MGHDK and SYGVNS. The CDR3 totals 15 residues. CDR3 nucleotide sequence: TGTGCCAGCAGCGCCCCGGGACCCGGGGGTTACGAGCAGTACTTC. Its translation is CASSAPGPGGYEQYF.

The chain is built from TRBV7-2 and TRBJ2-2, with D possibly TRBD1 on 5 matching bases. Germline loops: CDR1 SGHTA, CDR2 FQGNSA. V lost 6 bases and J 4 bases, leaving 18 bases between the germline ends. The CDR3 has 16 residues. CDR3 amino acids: CASRIQALRGTGELFF. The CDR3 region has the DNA TGTGCCAGCAGGATACAGGCCCTTAGGGGCACCGGGGAGCTGTTTTTT. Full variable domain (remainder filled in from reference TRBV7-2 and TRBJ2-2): GAGVSQSPSNKVTEKGKDVELRCDPISGHTALYWYRQSLGQGLEFLIYFQGNSAPDKSGLPSDRFSAERTGGSVSTLTIQRTQQEDSAVYLCASRIQALRGTGELFFGEGSRLTVL.

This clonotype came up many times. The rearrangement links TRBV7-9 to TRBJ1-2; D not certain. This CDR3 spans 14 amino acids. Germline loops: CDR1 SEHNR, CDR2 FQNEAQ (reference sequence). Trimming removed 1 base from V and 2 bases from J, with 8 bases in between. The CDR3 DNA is TGTGCCAGCAGCTTAGGAGATTGGAACTATGGCTACACCTTC. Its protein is CASSLGDWNYGYTF.

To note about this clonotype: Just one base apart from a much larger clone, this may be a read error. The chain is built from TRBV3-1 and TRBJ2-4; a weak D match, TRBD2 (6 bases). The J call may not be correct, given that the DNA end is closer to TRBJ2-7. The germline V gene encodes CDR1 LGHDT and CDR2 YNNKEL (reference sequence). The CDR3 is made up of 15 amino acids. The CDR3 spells CASSHGGIFAYEQYF. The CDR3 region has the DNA TGTGCCAGCAGCCATGGGGGGATATTTGCTTACGAGCAGTACTTC.

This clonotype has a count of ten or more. The CDR3 spells CASSPREDRGETQYF. CDR3 nucleotides: TGCGCCAGCAGTCCTAGGGAAGACAGGGGAGAGACCCAGTACTTC. J is TRBJ2-5 and V is TRBV5-1; 8 bases line up with TRBD1. In germline, CDR1 is SGHRS, CDR2 YFSETQ. The CDR3 sequence is 15 residues long. V lost 5 bases and J lost 4; bases outside the gene matches: 10.

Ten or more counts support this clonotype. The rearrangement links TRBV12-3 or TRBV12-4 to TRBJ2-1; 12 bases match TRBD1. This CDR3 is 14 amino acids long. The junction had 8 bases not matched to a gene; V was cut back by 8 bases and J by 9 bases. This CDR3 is CASRGTGGRGEQFF. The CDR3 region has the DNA TGTGCCAGCCGGGGGACAGGGGGCAGGGGTGAGCAGTTCTTC.

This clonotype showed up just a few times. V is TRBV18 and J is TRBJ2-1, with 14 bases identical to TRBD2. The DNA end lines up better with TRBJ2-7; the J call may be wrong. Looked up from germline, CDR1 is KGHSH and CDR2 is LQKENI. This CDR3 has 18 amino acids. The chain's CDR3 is CASSFGTSGGSSYNEQYF. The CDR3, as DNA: TGTGCCAGCTCATTCGGGACTAGCGGGGGAAGCTCCTACAATGAGCAGTACTTC.

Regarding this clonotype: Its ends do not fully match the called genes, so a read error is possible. Here the CDR3 reads CASSAGRAHTGERFF. In DNA, the CDR3 is TGTGCCAGCAGCGCCGGGAGGGCACACACCGGGGAGCGGTTTTTT. The chain links TRBV7-2 to TRBJ2-2; 8 positions agree with TRBD2. The CDR3 is 15 amino acids. CDR1 and CDR2 (germline): SGHTA, FQGNSA. Full variable domain (rest looked up from reference TRBV7-2 and TRBJ2-2): GAGVSQSPSNKVTEKGKDVELRCDPISGHTALYWYRQSLGQGLEFLIYFQGNSAPDKSGLPSDRFSAERTGGSVSTLTIQRTQQEDSAVYLCASSAGRAHTGERFFGEGSRLTVL.

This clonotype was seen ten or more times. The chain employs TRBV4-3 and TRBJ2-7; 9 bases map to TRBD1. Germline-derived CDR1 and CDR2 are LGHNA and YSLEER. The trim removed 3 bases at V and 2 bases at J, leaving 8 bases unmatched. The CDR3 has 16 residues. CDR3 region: CASSQGAGTGTYEQYF. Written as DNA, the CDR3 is TGCGCCAGCAGCCAGGGGGCCGGGACAGGGACCTACGAGCAGTACTTC.

The CDR3 loop reads CASSVAGTPLHF. DNA of the CDR3: TGTGCCAGCAGCGTAGCTGGGACGCCCCTCCACTTT. This chain connects TRBV9 to TRBJ1-6; maybe TRBD1 (5 bases). CDR1 SGDLS and CDR2 YYNGEE come from the germline V gene. Trimming stripped 0 bases from V and 13 bases from J, with 8 bases between. The CDR3 covers 12 residues.

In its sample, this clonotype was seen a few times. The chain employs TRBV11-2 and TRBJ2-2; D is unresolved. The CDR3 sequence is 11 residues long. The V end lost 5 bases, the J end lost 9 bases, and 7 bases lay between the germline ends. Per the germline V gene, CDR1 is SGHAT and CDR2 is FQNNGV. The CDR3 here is CASSPTRELFF. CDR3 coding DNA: TGTGCCAGCAGCCCAACCAGGGAGCTGTTTTTT.

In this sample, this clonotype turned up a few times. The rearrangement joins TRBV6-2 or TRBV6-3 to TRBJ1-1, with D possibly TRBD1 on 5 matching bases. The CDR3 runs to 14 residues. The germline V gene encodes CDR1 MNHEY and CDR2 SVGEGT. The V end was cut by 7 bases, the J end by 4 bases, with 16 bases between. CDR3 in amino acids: CASNPGFGSTEAFF. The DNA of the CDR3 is TGTGCCAGCAACCCAGGGTTTGGGAGCACTGAAGCTTTCTTT.

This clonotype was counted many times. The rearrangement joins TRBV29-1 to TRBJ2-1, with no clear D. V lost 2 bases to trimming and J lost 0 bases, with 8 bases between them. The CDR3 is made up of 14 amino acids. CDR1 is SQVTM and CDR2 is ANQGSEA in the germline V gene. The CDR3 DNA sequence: TGCAGCGTTGAAACTAAATACTCCTACAATGAGCAGTTCTTC. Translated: CSVETKYSYNEQFF.

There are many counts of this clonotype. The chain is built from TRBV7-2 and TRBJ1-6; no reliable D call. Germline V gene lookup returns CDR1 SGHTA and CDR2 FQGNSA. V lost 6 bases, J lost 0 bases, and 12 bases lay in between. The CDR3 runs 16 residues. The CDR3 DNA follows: TGTGCCAGCAGTCCCCTAGATAGCTCCTATAATTCACCCCTCCACTTT. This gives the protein CASSPLDSSYNSPLHF.

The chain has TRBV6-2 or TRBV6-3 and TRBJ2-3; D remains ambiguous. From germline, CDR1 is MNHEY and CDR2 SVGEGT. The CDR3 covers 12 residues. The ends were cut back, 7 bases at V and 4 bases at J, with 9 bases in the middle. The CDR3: CASTQWPDTQYF. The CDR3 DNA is TGTGCCAGCACCCAGTGGCCAGATACGCAGTATTTT.

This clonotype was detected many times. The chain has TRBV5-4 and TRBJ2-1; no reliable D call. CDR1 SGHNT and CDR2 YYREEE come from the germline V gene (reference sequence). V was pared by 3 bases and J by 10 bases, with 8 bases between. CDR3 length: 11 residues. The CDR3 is CASSYLREQFF. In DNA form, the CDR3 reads TGTGCCAGCAGCTACTTAAGGGAGCAGTTCTTC.

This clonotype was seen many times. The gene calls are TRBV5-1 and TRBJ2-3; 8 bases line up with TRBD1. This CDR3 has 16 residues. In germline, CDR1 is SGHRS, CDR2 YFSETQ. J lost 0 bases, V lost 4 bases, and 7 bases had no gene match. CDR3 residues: CASSVTGESSTDTQYF. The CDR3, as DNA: TGCGCCAGCAGCGTGACAGGGGAATCGAGCACAGATACGCAGTATTTT.

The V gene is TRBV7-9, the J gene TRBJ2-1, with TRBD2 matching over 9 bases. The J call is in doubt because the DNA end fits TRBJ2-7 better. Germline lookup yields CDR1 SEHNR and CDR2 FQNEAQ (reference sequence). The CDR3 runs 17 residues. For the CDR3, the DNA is TGTGCCAGCAGCTTATTAGCCCCAGGCGGGGGGGCAAATGAGCAGTACTTC. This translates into CASSLLAPGGGANEQYF.

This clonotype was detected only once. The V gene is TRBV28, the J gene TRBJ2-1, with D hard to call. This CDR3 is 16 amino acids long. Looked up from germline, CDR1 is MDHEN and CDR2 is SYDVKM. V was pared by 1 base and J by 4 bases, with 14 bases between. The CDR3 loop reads CASSLLPPSPYNEQFF. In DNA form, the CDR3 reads TGTGCCAGCAGTTTATTACCCCCTTCCCCTTACAATGAGCAGTTCTTC.